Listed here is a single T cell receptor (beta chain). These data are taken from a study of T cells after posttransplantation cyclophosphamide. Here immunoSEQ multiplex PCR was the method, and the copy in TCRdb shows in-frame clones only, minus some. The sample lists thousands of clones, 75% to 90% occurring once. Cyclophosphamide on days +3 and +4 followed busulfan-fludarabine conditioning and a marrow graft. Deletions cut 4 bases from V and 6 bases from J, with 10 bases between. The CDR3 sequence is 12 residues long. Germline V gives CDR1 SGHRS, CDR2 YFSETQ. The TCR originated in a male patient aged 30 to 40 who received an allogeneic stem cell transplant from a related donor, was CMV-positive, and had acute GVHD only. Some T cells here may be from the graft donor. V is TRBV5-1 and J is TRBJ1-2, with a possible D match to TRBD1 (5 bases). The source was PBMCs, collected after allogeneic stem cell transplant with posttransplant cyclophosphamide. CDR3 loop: CASSAGQDGYTF. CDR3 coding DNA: TGCGCCAGCAGCGCCGGACAAGATGGCTACACCTTC.